This TCR beta chain was retrieved from a study of cytomegalovirus exposure and HLA in healthy donors. Study background: The 110 or so validation repertoires used the same platform as the 550 to 750 first-cohort repertoires, a later analysis reported. Notes on the study in general: Across donors, most TCRs were seen rarely, yet some public ones were widespread. The study put 150 or so TCR beta chains on its list as cytomegalovirus-associated. There were three CMV-associated chains whose specificity for CMV antigens was confirmed in vitro.

Germline CDR1 MNHEY, CDR2 SMNVEV (reference sequence). The CDR3 runs to 15 residues. V shed 5 bases and J 5 bases; nucleotides not matched to a gene: 6. Clones were sequenced by immunoSEQ multiplex PCR, and TCRdb holds only the in-frame ones, with some missing. The sample comprises 150,000 or so clones, approximately 88% of which are singletons, and roughly a tenth rests with the top ten. A note on this clone: Its antigen remains unidentified.

Sequenced: PBMCs. The chain couples TRBV27 to TRBJ1-1; 12 bases agree with TRBD1. This TCR derives from a man younger than 45 in good health and CMV-seropositive. In DNA form, the CDR3 reads TGTGCCAGCAGTGGGGGGACAGGGGGCTGGACTGAAGCTTTCTTT. This translates into CASSGGTGGWTEAFF.